The clone carrying this T cell receptor (beta chain) has a handful of counts. V dropped 5 bases and J dropped 7; count of bases not matched to a gene: 18. Germline values: CDR1 SEHNR, CDR2 FQNEAQ (reference sequence). CDR3 length: 17 amino acids. The record originates from a study of T cells after yellow fever vaccination. Study findings and constraints: CD4 and CD8 compartments shared a small share of clonotypes, likely from convergent recombination.

MiXCR, applied by TCRdb to the 5' RACE reads, yields one record per CDR3 protein. The table has tens of thousands of distinct CDR3 sequences, about 14% seen once. Sample: CD8+ T cells not binding an NS4B(214-222) dextramer, sorted from PBMCs, taken around 3 weeks after the first yellow fever vaccination. The rearrangement uses TRBV7-9 and TRBJ1-2, with 8 bases that match TRBD1. This TCR came from a man aged 18 to 35 who received the YFV17D yellow fever vaccine. CDR3 in amino acids: CASSQTDRVIWIGGYTF. The CDR3 nucleotides are TGTGCCAGCAGCCAGACGGACAGGGTTATTTGGATTGGTGGCTACACCTTC.